The 26 T cell receptor beta chains listed next were all sequenced from one sample in a study of shared clonotypes between healthy human individuals. The table came from immunoSEQ multiplex PCR; TCRdb's copy has only in-frame clones and leaves some out. Here the sample spans about 520,000 clones, 90% to 96% being singletons. The sequencing input was naive CD4+ T cells sorted from blood. The subset here: CD45RA+ positively selected. These TCRs come from a woman aged 30 to 39 in good health.

This chain joins TRBV4-2 and TRBJ2-7; TRBD2 aligns across 11 bases. Per germline, CDR1 LGHNA and CDR2 YNFKEQ. The junction had 4 bases not matched to a gene; V was cut back by 3 bases and J by 0 bases. The CDR3 has 16 residues. CDR3 sequence reads: CASSQGTSGSSYEQYF. The CDR3 nucleotides read TGTGCCAGCAGCCAGGGAACTAGCGGGAGCTCCTACGAGCAGTACTTC.

The rearrangement links TRBV5-8 to TRBJ1-5; tentatively, D is TRBD1 (6 bases). Germline assignment: CDR1 SGHTS and CDR2 YDEGEE. This CDR3 is built from 15 residues. Trimming removed 2 bases at V and 3 bases at J, with 12 bases between. CDR3 bases: TGTGCCAGCAGCTTAGCAGGGGCGTCCAATCAGCCCCAGCATTTT. This codes for CASSLAGASNQPQHF.

The chain carries TRBV7-2 and TRBJ2-5; D might be TRBD1 or TRBD2, each matching 6 bases. V gave up 3 bases and J gave up 3 bases, with 14 bases separating them. Germline V gene sequence: CDR1 SGHTA, CDR2 FQGNSA. The CDR3 sequence is 15 residues long. The CDR3 DNA reads as TGTGCCAGCAGCTTTAGCCCGGGGGCAGAAGAGACCCAGTACTTC. It specifies CASSFSPGAEETQYF.

The rearrangement uses TRBV6-1 and TRBJ1-1; TRBD1 matches 9 bases. The V segment lost 7 bases and the J segment 1 base; nucleotides outside the gene matches: 7. Per germline, CDR1 MNHNS and CDR2 SASEGT. The CDR3 runs to 15 residues. The CDR3 sequence: CASNDRGGKNTEAFF. CDR3 bases: TGTGCCAGCAATGACAGGGGGGGCAAGAACACTGAAGCTTTCTTT.

The V and J genes are TRBV7-3 and TRBJ2-1; TRBD2 matches 9 bases. CDR1 SGHTA and CDR2 FQGTGA come from the germline V gene. V shed 2 bases and J 1 base; nucleotides not matched to a gene: 12. The CDR3 totals 19 residues. In nucleotides, the CDR3 is TGTGCCAGCAGCTTATGGGGACTAGCCCCCTTGAGATCCTACAATGAGCAGTTCTTC. This translates into CASSLWGLAPLRSYNEQFF.

The chain recombines TRBV27 with TRBJ1-5; 7 bases fit TRBD1. Losses at the gene ends were 6 bases for V and 0 bases for J; bases not matched to a gene: 5. The V gene's germline CDR1 is MNHEY and CDR2 SMNVEV (reference sequence). This CDR3 spans 15 amino acids. The CDR3 coding sequence is TGTGCCAGCAGCATTGAGGGGGCTAGCAATCAGCCCCAGCATTTT. Its protein product is CASSIEGASNQPQHF.

The sample holds one count of this clone. The V call is TRBV25-1, the J call TRBJ1-1; 9 nucleotides agree with TRBD1. Germline CDR1 is MGHDK and CDR2 is SYGVNS. The CDR3 consists of 16 residues. V was pared by 5 bases and J by 3 bases, with 10 bases of the junction left unmatched. The CDR3 spells CASSPRDRDRDTEAFF. The CDR3 DNA reads TGTGCCAGCAGTCCTAGGGACAGGGATCGGGACACTGAAGCTTTCTTT. The full variable domain, its missing parts supplied by reference TRBV25-1 and TRBJ1-1, is EADIYQTPRYLVIGTGKKITLECSQTMGHDKMYWYQQDPGMELHLIHYSYGVNSTEKGDLSSESTVSRIRTEHFPLTLESARPSHTSQYLCASSPRDRDRDTEAFFGQGTRLTVV.

This clone was picked up one time. The V and J genes are TRBV19 and TRBJ1-6, with D tentatively TRBD1 (5 bases). CDR1 and CDR2 from the germline V gene are LNHDA and SQIVND (reference sequence). This CDR3 has 14 residues. V lost 2 bases to trimming and J lost 9 bases, with 11 bases between them. The CDR3 here is CASSISAGTSPLHF. CDR3 coding DNA: TGTGCCAGTAGTATAAGTGCGGGGACTTCACCCCTCCACTTT.

The chain joins TRBV28 to TRBJ2-1; TRBD2 matches at 8 bases. This CDR3 region has 17 residues. Germline trimming cut 6 bases from V and 9 bases from J; bases unmatched to any gene: 19. Germline CDR1 reads MDHEN; CDR2 reads SYDVKM. CDR3 in DNA: TGTGCCAGCAGCCCTAGCGGGTTTGCCCCCCTGGTGGGTGAGCAGTTCTTC. Its protein is CASSPSGFAPLVGEQFF.

This chain uses TRBV6-5 with TRBJ2-2, with no clear D. The V gene lost 6 bases and the J gene lost 8 bases, with 7 bases spanning the gap. In germline, CDR1 is MNHEY, CDR2 SVGAGI. This CDR3 is 11 amino acids long. This CDR3 is CASSQGGELFF. In DNA form, the CDR3 reads TGTGCCAGCAGCCAAGGAGGGGAGCTGTTTTTT.

This sequence joins TRBV5-1 and TRBJ2-1, with D unresolved. Germline V gene lookup returns CDR1 SGHRS and CDR2 YFSETQ. V was shortened by 0 bases and J by 5 bases, with 12 bases between the two germline ends. The CDR3 covers 15 residues. CDR3 DNA: TGCGCCAGCAGCTTGGTGGTTACCAATAACAATGAGCAGTTCTTC. Residues: CASSLVVTNNNEQFF.

This clone was detected a few times. The chain joins TRBV7-6 to TRBJ1-2; D remains unclear. This CDR3 region has 13 residues. CDR1 and CDR2 from the germline V gene are SGHVS and FNYEAQ. Trimming cost V 1 base and J 2 bases, with 5 bases left between them. The CDR3 here is CASSLDGNYGYTF. Here the CDR3 DNA reads TGTGCCAGCAGCTTAGACGGCAACTATGGCTACACCTTC.

The chain recombines TRBV7-9 with TRBJ2-5; maybe TRBD2 (6 bases). Trimming removed 10 bases at V and 0 bases at J, with 18 bases between. CDR1 and CDR2 (germline): SEHNR, FQNEAQ (reference sequence). The CDR3 consists of 15 residues. The CDR3 reads CATRRGTYYQETQYF. The CDR3 coding sequence is TGTGCCACCCGGCGGGGCACATACTACCAAGAGACCCAGTACTTC.

This CDR3 is CASSLASGVSYEQYF. Written as DNA, the CDR3 is TGTGCCAGCAGCTTGGCCTCGGGAGTGTCCTACGAGCAGTACTTC. This chain joins TRBV5-4 and TRBJ2-7; maybe TRBD2 (6 bases). From germline, CDR1 is SGHNT and CDR2 YYREEE (reference sequence). This CDR3 contains 15 residues. Trimming shortened V by 0 bases and J by 1 base, and 11 bases separated the two germline ends. Based on the CDR3 plus reference TRBV5-4 and TRBJ2-7, the full variable domain is ETGVTQSPTHLIKTRGQQVTLRCSSQSGHNTVSWYQQALGQGPQFIFQYYREEENGRGNFPPRFSGLQFPNYSSELNVNALELDDSALYLCASSLASGVSYEQYFGPGTRLTVT.

The chain employs TRBV9 and TRBJ2-1, with TRBD2 identical over 9 bases. Germline V CDR1 and CDR2: SGDLS, YYNGEE. The CDR3 extends over 15 amino acids. With V trimmed by 1 base and J by 8 bases, 7 bases remained unmatched. The CDR3 protein is CASSVRPIAGDEQFF. The CDR3 coding sequence is TGTGCCAGCAGCGTACGCCCGATAGCGGGAGATGAGCAGTTCTTC.

This chain connects TRBV30 to TRBJ2-1; 16 bases are shared with TRBD2. The CDR3 contains 21 residues. V lost 3 bases, J lost 7 bases, and 21 bases stayed unmatched. The germline CDR1 and CDR2 sequences are GTSNPN and SVGIG (reference sequence). As DNA, the CDR3 is TGTGCCTGGAGCCCCCTGTCGAGTGGGACTAGCGGGAGGGCCAGTCGTAATGAGCAGTTCTTC. This translates into CAWSPLSSGTSGRASRNEQFF.

The V gene is TRBV7-9, the J gene TRBJ1-2; TRBD1 is a possible D gene (5 bases). Germline loops: CDR1 SEHNR, CDR2 FQNEAQ (reference sequence). CDR3 length: 14 residues. V was clipped by 5 bases and J by 8 bases, with 18 bases between them. CDR3 protein: CASSPGHGQGGYTF. CDR3 bases: TGTGCCAGCAGCCCTGGGCACGGGCAGGGCGGCTACACCTTC.

The chain is built from TRBV15 and TRBJ1-4; 8 bases are shared with TRBD1. Germline CDR1 and CDR2: LNHNV and YYDKDF (reference sequence). The CDR3 extends over 15 amino acids. V lost 1 base, J lost 5 bases, and 3 bases stayed unmatched. The CDR3 coding sequence is TGTGCCACCAGCAGAGTGGACAGGGTGAATGAAAAACTGTTTTTT. It yields the protein CATSRVDRVNEKLFF.

The rearrangement links TRBV28 to TRBJ1-5, with D unclear. Looked up from germline, CDR1 is MDHEN and CDR2 is SYDVKM. The CDR3 loop spans 15 amino acids. The V and J ends lost 8 bases and 3 bases respectively, with 17 bases between them. CDR3 in DNA: TGTGCCAGCCGCGTACTGGGAGGCTACAATCAGCCCCAGCATTTT. Translated, it gives CASRVLGGYNQPQHF.

V usage is TRBV5-1 and J usage is TRBJ1-1; D not resolved. Germline V lookup: CDR1 SGHRS, CDR2 YFSETQ. Trimming shortened V by 0 bases and J by 3 bases, and 12 bases separated the two germline ends. The CDR3 has 15 residues. This chain's CDR3 is CASSLELGGYTEAFF. The CDR3 region has the DNA TGCGCCAGCAGCTTGGAGCTTGGAGGGTACACTGAAGCTTTCTTT. The full variable domain, in which reference TRBV5-1 and TRBJ1-1 provide the parts outside the CDR3, is KAGVTQTPRYLIKTRGQQVTLSCSPISGHRSVSWYQQTPGQGLQFLFEYFSETQRNKGNFPGRFSGRQFSNSRSEMNVSTLELGDSALYLCASSLELGGYTEAFFGQGTRLTVV.

The chain joins TRBV11-2 to TRBJ1-2; possible D gene TRBD1, 6 bases. V dropped 1 base and J dropped 8 bases, with 11 bases sitting between them. CDR3 length equals 13 residues. Germline loops: CDR1 SGHAT, CDR2 FQNNGV. Written as DNA, the CDR3 is TGTGCCAGCAGCTTAGGTCAGGGGAGAGGCTACACCTTC. Encoded protein: CASSLGQGRGYTF.

The chain has TRBV18 and TRBJ2-1; TRBD1 is a possible D gene (5 bases). Trimming stripped 3 bases from V and 2 bases from J, with 8 bases between. The CDR3 is 14 amino acids. Germline lookup yields CDR1 KGHSH and CDR2 LQKENI. The CDR3 region has the DNA TGTGCCAGCTCACCCGCAGGGACCTACAATGAGCAGTTCTTC. Translated: CASSPAGTYNEQFF.

The chain recombines TRBV28 with TRBJ1-5; 9 bases match TRBD1. V trimming: 4 bases; J trimming: 3 bases; junction bases outside the gene matches: 10. Germline V gene lookup returns CDR1 MDHEN and CDR2 SYDVKM. This CDR3 region has 17 residues. The CDR3, as DNA: TGTGCCAGCAGTTCGATGGGGAGGACAGGGGTCAATCAGCCCCAGCATTTT. Amino acids: CASSSMGRTGVNQPQHF.

This chain links TRBV4-2 with TRBJ2-3; D call uncertain. The CDR3 extends over 15 amino acids. V was clipped by 1 base and J by 0 bases, with 8 bases between them. CDR1 and CDR2 (germline): LGHNA, YNFKEQ. CDR3 DNA sequence: TGTGCCAGCAGCCAAGTCCCACAGAGCACAGATACGCAGTATTTT. This encodes CASSQVPQSTDTQYF.

The V and J genes are TRBV18 and TRBJ2-4, with D possibly TRBD2 on 5 matching bases. The V end was cut by 3 bases, the J end by 6 bases, with 9 bases between. Germline CDR1 KGHSH, CDR2 LQKENI. The CDR3 is 13 amino acids. The CDR3, as DNA: TGTGCCAGCTCACCCACCCTAGCAAACATTCAGTACTTC. This gives the protein CASSPTLANIQYF.

V usage is TRBV28 and J usage is TRBJ2-5, with unresolved D. With the DNA end fitting TRBJ2-7 better, the J assignment may be wrong. This CDR3 comprises 13 residues. Germline V CDR1 and CDR2: MDHEN, SYDVKM. The chain's CDR3 is CASSFTNNHEQYF. The CDR3 coding sequence is TGTGCCAGCAGTTTCACCAACAACCACGAGCAGTACTTC.